The 28 T cell receptor beta chains below come from one sample, sequenced in a study of T cells in Graves' hyperthyroidism and ophthalmopathy. Researchers amplified the TCR beta CDR3 regions from RNA transcripts. TCR CDR3 underwent first-round RT-PCR with the HTBI primer set. TCRdb re-analysed the multiplex PCR reads in MiXCR, keeping a single row per CDR3 protein. The sample carries about 610,000 distinct CDR3 sequences, 14% to 15% recorded once. The sequenced material came from blood. These receptors were collected from a woman aged 40 to 49 with Graves' ophthalmopathy.

This clonotype was seen many times. This sequence may be a read error, since a much larger clone differs from it by one base. The rearrangement links TRBV12-3 or TRBV12-4 to TRBJ1-1; D unresolved. The CDR3 contains 12 residues. DNA of the CDR3: TGTGCCAGCAATTTAGTCGCAGTTGAAGCTTTCTTT. Its translation: CASNLVAVEAFF.

This clonotype was seen many times. This may be a read error: a much more frequent sequence differs by one nucleotide. The chain couples TRBV14 to TRBJ1-1; 8 positions agree with TRBD1. V gave up 5 bases and J gave up 3 bases; unmatched junction bases: 2. In germline, CDR1 is SGHDN, CDR2 FVKESK. The length of the CDR3 is 13 residues. CDR3 in amino acids: CASSSTGDTEAFF. Here the CDR3 DNA reads TGTGCCAGCAGCTCGACAGGGGACACTGAAGCTTTCTTT.

This clonotype showed up many times. The chain recombines TRBV29-1 with TRBJ1-2; TRBD1 matches at 7 bases. Trimming cost V 5 bases and J 1 base; bases outside gene matches: 4. The germline CDR1 and CDR2 sequences are SQVTM and ANQGSEA. The CDR3 is 13 residues long. CDR3 in DNA: TGCAGCGTTTGGGACAGTCTTAACTATGGCTACACCTTC. Protein: CSVWDSLNYGYTF.

This clonotype was observed a few times. The chain is built from TRBV11-1 and TRBJ2-5; TRBD2 aligns across 7 bases. The germline V gene encodes CDR1 SGHAT and CDR2 FQDESV (reference sequence). J gave up 4 bases and V 6 bases, and 8 bases lay outside the gene matches. CDR3 length: 14 residues. The CDR3 nucleotides read TGTGCCAGCAGGTTGGCGGGAGATCCAGAGACCCAGTACTTC. Translated: CASRLAGDPETQYF.

Many counts were recorded for this clonotype. This chain links TRBV6-5 with TRBJ1-1; no definite D call. V was pared by 0 bases and J by 1 base, with 6 bases between. The V gene's germline CDR1 is MNHEY and CDR2 SVGAGI. The CDR3 totals 14 residues. The CDR3 loop reads CASSYSWTNTEAFF. The CDR3 DNA reads TGTGCCAGCAGTTACTCTTGGACGAACACTGAAGCTTTCTTT.

This clonotype was recorded at least ten times. The rearrangement joins TRBV12-3 or TRBV12-4 to TRBJ2-2; D gene unclear. This CDR3 is 15 amino acids long. V lost 1 base and J lost 6, with 12 bases in between. The chain's CDR3 is CASSLEGFFAGELFF. The CDR3 nucleotides are TGTGCCAGCAGTTTAGAAGGGTTTTTCGCCGGGGAGCTGTTTTTT.

There are a few counts of this clonotype. The chain recombines TRBV5-1 with TRBJ1-3, with a possible D match to TRBD1 (5 bases). CDR3 length equals 15 residues. Per the germline V gene, CDR1 is SGHRS and CDR2 is YFSETQ. The V end lost 0 bases, the J end lost 4 bases, and 11 bases lay between the germline ends. CDR3: CASSLGAGDGNTIYF. CDR3 bases: TGCGCCAGCAGCTTGGGCGCGGGGGACGGAAACACCATATATTTT.

The J gene is TRBJ2-5, the V gene TRBV24-1; 7 bases agree with TRBD1. Trimming cost V 9 bases and J 3 bases; bases outside gene matches: 9. Looked up from germline, CDR1 is KGHDR and CDR2 is SFDVKD. The CDR3 contains 14 residues. The CDR3 region has the DNA TGTGCCACCCAATTTTCCAGGGGGAAAGAGACCCAGTACTTC. Translating gives CATQFSRGKETQYF.

This clonotype was observed a handful of times. The chain has TRBV19 and TRBJ2-7, with 9 bases matching TRBD1. Germline-derived CDR1 and CDR2 are LNHDA and SQIVND (reference sequence). Unmatched junction bases numbered 6, after V lost 3 bases and J lost 3 bases. This CDR3 is built from 15 residues. CDR3 loop: CASSISTGGLYEQYF. The CDR3 DNA reads as TGTGCCAGTAGTATTTCGACAGGGGGTCTCTACGAGCAGTACTTC.

This clonotype was counted a few times. V usage is TRBV28 and J usage is TRBJ2-1, with D possibly being TRBD2 (5 bases). Trimming removed 6 bases from V and 1 base from J, with 13 bases in between. This CDR3 comprises 15 residues. Germline CDR1 and CDR2: MDHEN and SYDVKM. The CDR3: CASSPADGSYNEQFF. The CDR3 DNA follows: TGTGCCAGCAGCCCAGCGGACGGTTCCTACAATGAGCAGTTCTTC.

This chain joins TRBV6-1 and TRBJ2-5; D may be TRBD1 (6 bases). The germline V and J ends were trimmed by 6 bases and 7 bases, with 21 bases remaining between them. Germline assignment: CDR1 MNHNS and CDR2 SASEGT. The CDR3 length is 15 residues. In nucleotides, the CDR3 is TGTGCCAGCAGCCCCCAGGGGAGCGGAACGGGGACCCAGTACTTC. It translates to CASSPQGSGTGTQYF.

The CDR3 is CASVQKGGLGSGYTF. The CDR3 DNA follows: TGTGCTAGTGTCCAAAAAGGGGGATTAGGGTCTGGCTACACCTTC. The genes are TRBV12-5 and TRBJ1-2, with D tentatively TRBD1 (6 bases). Germline-derived CDR1 and CDR2 are LGHNT and FRNRAP. Trimming pared 7 bases from V and 7 bases from J, leaving 22 bases between. The CDR3 has 15 residues.

In this sample, this clonotype turned up many times. The chain joins TRBV25-1 to TRBJ2-5; D might be TRBD2 (7 bases). Germline assignment: CDR1 MGHDK and CDR2 SYGVNS. V lost 8 bases and J 6 bases, leaving 10 bases between the germline ends. CDR3 size: 11 residues. CDR3 region: CASRRGQTQYF. The CDR3 DNA reads TGTGCCAGCCGGCGGGGGCAGACCCAGTACTTC.

This clonotype was counted ten times or more. The rearrangement links TRBV19 to TRBJ2-3, with TRBD2 as a possible D gene (5 bases). The CDR3 loop spans 18 amino acids. CDR1 and CDR2 (germline): LNHDA, SQIVND (reference sequence). V dropped 0 bases and J dropped 5 bases, with 21 bases sitting between them. CDR3 sequence (DNA): TGTGCCAGTAGTATAGATCGACGTCCCCCCCCCCGGGGAGATACGCAGTATTTT. Protein product: CASSIDRRPPPRGDTQYF.

There are many counts of this clonotype. The chain recombines TRBV12-3 or TRBV12-4 with TRBJ2-3; possibly TRBD2 for D (7 bases). The V and J ends lost 2 bases and 2 bases respectively, with 14 bases between them. The CDR3 loop spans 16 amino acids. The CDR3 region is CASSLSEGGTTDTQYF. The CDR3 DNA reads TGTGCCAGCAGTTTATCGGAGGGGGGGACCACAGATACGCAGTATTTT.

This clonotype turned up a few times. The J gene is TRBJ2-7, the V gene TRBV18; maybe TRBD2 (5 bases). Trimming removed 4 bases at V and 0 bases at J, with 10 bases between. The CDR3 is made up of 14 amino acids. CDR1 and CDR2 from the germline V gene are KGHSH and LQKENI. The CDR3 reads CASSRAADSYEQYF. The CDR3 DNA reads as TGTGCCAGCTCACGAGCGGCAGACTCCTACGAGCAGTACTTC. The full variable domain, in which reference TRBV18 and TRBJ2-7 provide the parts outside the CDR3, is NAGVMQNPRHLVRRRGQEARLRCSPMKGHSHVYWYRQLPEEGLKFMVYLQKENIIDESGMPKERFSAEFPKEGPSILRIQQVVRGDSAAYFCASSRAADSYEQYFGPGTRLTVT.

The genes are TRBV28 and TRBJ1-1; 7 bases align to TRBD1. Per the germline V gene, CDR1 is MDHEN and CDR2 is SYDVKM. Losses at the gene ends were 3 bases for V and 6 bases for J; bases not matched to a gene: 13. The CDR3 is 16 amino acids. The CDR3 spells CASSFRVQGTDSEAFF. Written as DNA, the CDR3 is TGTGCCAGCAGTTTTCGGGTACAGGGGACAGACTCTGAAGCTTTCTTT.

In its sample, this clonotype was seen many times. The chain combines TRBV6-2 or TRBV6-3 with TRBJ2-2; 10 bases align to TRBD2. The CDR3 runs 16 residues. Germline CDR1 reads MNHEY; CDR2 reads SVGEGT. The V gene end was trimmed by 6 bases and the J gene end by 4 bases; junction bases not matched to a gene: 8. The CDR3 coding sequence is TGTGCCAGCAGCGCTCTAGCGGGAGTGTCCACCGGGGAGCTGTTTTTT. Its protein is CASSALAGVSTGELFF.

CDR3 in amino acids: CSFMLGSYEQYF. The CDR3 DNA reads as TGCAGTTTCATGCTAGGTTCCTACGAGCAGTACTTC. The J gene is TRBJ2-7, the V gene TRBV20-1, with D unclear. Germline V gene lookup returns CDR1 DFQATT and CDR2 SNEGSKA (reference sequence). The CDR3 consists of 12 residues. Trimming left V 8 bases short and J 1 base short, with 12 bases between.

In this sample, this clonotype turned up a few times. The rearrangement links TRBV5-1 to TRBJ2-7, with 13 bases matching TRBD2. J lost 6 bases, V lost 1 base, and 7 bases had no gene match. Germline V gene sequence: CDR1 SGHRS, CDR2 YFSETQ. The CDR3 length is 16 residues. This chain's CDR3 is CASSLRTSGSPAEQYF. The CDR3 DNA reads TGCGCCAGCAGCTTGAGGACTAGCGGGAGCCCCGCCGAGCAGTACTTC. The whole variable domain, remainder taken from reference TRBV5-1 and TRBJ2-7, is KAGVTQTPRYLIKTRGQQVTLSCSPISGHRSVSWYQQTPGQGLQFLFEYFSETQRNKGNFPGRFSGRQFSNSRSEMNVSTLELGDSALYLCASSLRTSGSPAEQYFGPGTRLTVT.

This clonotype was observed at least ten times. The chain carries TRBV12-3 or TRBV12-4 and TRBJ1-1; TRBD1 agrees at 7 bases. The CDR3 sequence is 16 residues long. The ends lost 1 base at V and 1 base at J; junction bases unmatched: 6. CDR3 sequence: CASSLDRGRGNTEAFF. CDR3 bases: TGTGCCAGCAGTTTAGACAGGGGTCGCGGGAACACTGAAGCTTTCTTT.

This clonotype was found many times. The genes are TRBV28 and TRBJ1-1, with no clear D. The germline gives CDR1 MDHEN, CDR2 SYDVKM. Trimming left V 5 bases short and J 8 bases short, with 12 bases between. The CDR3 has 12 residues. CDR3 sequence reads: CASSITRGEAFF. The CDR3 bases are TGTGCCAGCAGTATTACACGGGGAGAAGCTTTCTTT.

This clonotype showed up many times. V usage is TRBV11-3 and J usage is TRBJ2-1; D is unresolved. Germline V lookup: CDR1 SGHNT, CDR2 YENEEA. CDR3 length equals 13 residues. V was pared by 6 bases and J by 2 bases, with 8 bases between. This chain's CDR3 is CASRENTYNEQFF. The DNA for the CDR3 is TGTGCCAGCAGGGAGAATACCTACAATGAGCAGTTCTTC. The full variable domain, in which reference TRBV11-3 and TRBJ2-1 provide the parts outside the CDR3, is EAGVVQSPRYKIIEKKQPVAFWCNPISGHNTLYWYLQNLGQGPELLIRYENEEAVDDSQLPKDRFSAERLKGVDSTLKIQPAELGDSAVYLCASRENTYNEQFFGPGTRLTVL.

At least ten counts were recorded for this clonotype. The chain combines TRBV7-8 with TRBJ1-2; the match to TRBD1 covers 8 bases. CDR1 and CDR2 from the germline V gene are SGHVS and FQNEAQ. The CDR3 sequence is 15 residues long. V trimming: 1 base; J trimming: 3 bases; junction bases outside the gene matches: 4. Here the CDR3 DNA reads TGTGCCAGCAGCTTAGGCTTGACAGGGGACTATGGCTACACCTTC. Its translation: CASSLGLTGDYGYTF.

This clonotype showed up many times. The chain uses TRBV20-1 and TRBJ2-2; no clear D gene. Germline values: CDR1 DFQATT, CDR2 SNEGSKA (reference sequence). CDR3 size: 11 residues. The V end lost 3 bases, the J end lost 4 bases, and 3 bases lay between the germline ends. CDR3 nucleotide sequence: TGCAGTGCTAGCCTCACCGGGGAGCTGTTTTTT. It encodes CSASLTGELFF.

In the case of this clonotype: The germline gene is not matched at one end of the junction; a read error may be the cause. The chain carries TRBV5-1 and TRBJ2-2; tentatively, D is TRBD1 (6 bases). CDR3 size: 14 residues. CDR1 is SGHRS and CDR2 is YFSETQ in the germline V gene. CDR3 nucleotides: TGCGCCAGCGGCTTGGGGGCGCACGCCGGGGAGCTGTTTTTT. Protein product: CASGLGAHAGELFF.

This clonotype was found a few times. V and J are TRBV6-1 and TRBJ2-3; D is unclear. Germline loops: CDR1 MNHNS, CDR2 SASEGT. Trimming left V 1 base short and J 4 bases short, with 12 bases between. The CDR3 sequence is 15 residues long. The CDR3 coding sequence is TGTGCCAGCAGTGAAGGGACCAATAGTGCAGATACGCAGTATTTT. It is translated as CASSEGTNSADTQYF.

V usage is TRBV25-1 and J usage is TRBJ1-1, with 10 bases fitting TRBD1. The ends lost 2 bases at V and 3 bases at J; junction bases unmatched: 3. Germline lookup yields CDR1 MGHDK and CDR2 SYGVNS. The CDR3 is made up of 15 amino acids. CDR3 residues: CASSERDRGYTEAFF. The CDR3 DNA reads as TGTGCCAGCAGTGAAAGGGACAGGGGATACACTGAAGCTTTCTTT.